What follows are 19 T cell receptor beta chains derived from one specimen sequenced in a study of response to subunit inactivated influenza vaccine. TCRdb called the RT-PCR reads again in MiXCR, with one record for every CDR3 protein. The sample lists hundreds of thousands of distinct CDR3 sequences; approximately 18% were seen once. Sequenced here: PBMCs from blood, sampled 5 to 6 days after vaccination. These receptors were taken from a man in his fifties or sixties who received an inactivated influenza vaccine.

The rearrangement uses TRBV4-3 and TRBJ2-7; possible D gene TRBD2, 5 bases. The CDR3 extends over 15 amino acids. V lost 1 base to trimming and J lost 3 bases, with 13 bases between them. Germline V gene data show CDR1 as LGHNA and CDR2 as YSLEER. CDR3 sequence reads: CASSQARLRGYEQYF. The CDR3 coding sequence is TGCGCCAGCAGCCAAGCTCGACTCCGGGGCTACGAGCAGTACTTC.

The chain combines TRBV7-2 with TRBJ2-7; 13 positions agree with TRBD2. Per the germline V gene, CDR1 is SGHTA and CDR2 is FQGNSA. V lost 3 bases and J lost 3; bases outside the gene matches: 2. The CDR3 loop spans 15 amino acids. The CDR3 loop is CASSFRTSGSYEQYF. The CDR3 region has the DNA TGTGCCAGCAGCTTCCGGACTAGCGGGAGCTACGAGCAGTACTTC.

This clonotype occurred a few times. This chain uses TRBV2 with TRBJ2-2; 7 bases line up with TRBD1. The CDR3 covers 13 residues. The germline CDR1 and CDR2 sequences are SNHLY and FYNNEI. The ends lost 6 bases at V and 3 bases at J; junction bases unmatched: 1. The CDR3 DNA follows: TGTGCCAGCAGGCAGGGGGACACCGGGGAGCTGTTTTTT. Encoded protein: CASRQGDTGELFF.

This clonotype was detected a few times. The chain is built from TRBV6-5 and TRBJ1-1; maybe TRBD1 (5 bases). The V and J ends lost 0 bases and 1 base respectively, with 18 bases between them. Germline lookup yields CDR1 MNHEY and CDR2 SVGAGI. The CDR3 extends over 18 amino acids. The CDR3: CASSYSTWGFTGNTEAFF. CDR3 nucleotides: TGTGCCAGCAGTTACTCGACCTGGGGGTTCACGGGGAACACTGAAGCTTTCTTT.

The rearrangement links TRBV5-6 to TRBJ2-7; the match to TRBD1 covers 8 bases. J lost 4 bases, V lost 0 bases, and 9 bases had no gene match. CDR1 and CDR2 from the germline V gene are SGHDT and YYEEEE. The CDR3 is 16 amino acids. This CDR3 is CASSLVRTGSTYEQYF. The CDR3 nucleotides read TGTGCCAGCAGCTTGGTAAGGACAGGGAGTACGTACGAGCAGTACTTC.

This clonotype occurred a few times. The chain recombines TRBV29-1 with TRBJ2-2; 7 bases align to TRBD1. Losses at the gene ends were 5 bases for V and 6 bases for J; bases not matched to a gene: 12. The length of the CDR3 is 15 residues. Germline lookup yields CDR1 SQVTM and CDR2 ANQGSEA. In DNA form, the CDR3 reads TGCAGCGTTATCTTCCCGCCAGGGGGTTCCGGGGAGCTGTTTTTT. Translating it yields CSVIFPPGGSGELFF.

The chain couples TRBV20-1 to TRBJ2-1; perhaps D is TRBD1 or TRBD2 (5 bases each). Trimming cost V 6 bases and J 9 bases, with 18 bases left between them. Germline V lookup: CDR1 DFQATT, CDR2 SNEGSKA (reference sequence). The CDR3 loop spans 13 amino acids. The CDR3 DNA follows: TGCAGTGCCTTCACCGGGACCTCTCGTGAGCAGTTCTTC. Encoded protein: CSAFTGTSREQFF.

This clonotype turned up a few times. The gene calls are TRBV11-2 and TRBJ2-5; a possible D gene is TRBD1 (6 bases). Trimming left V 7 bases short and J 5 bases short, with 20 bases between. This CDR3 comprises 15 residues. Germline CDR1 is SGHAT and CDR2 is FQNNGV. The CDR3, as DNA: TGTGCCAGCACCTTTTCCAACAGGGTGCTGGAGACCCAGTACTTC. Translation gives CASTFSNRVLETQYF. Filled out from reference TRBV11-2 and TRBJ2-5, the complete variable domain reads EAGVAQSPRYKIIEKRQSVAFWCNPISGHATLYWYQQILGQGPKLLIQFQNNGVVDDSQLPKDRFSAERLKGVDSTLKIQPAKLEDSAVYLCASTFSNRVLETQYFGPGTRLLVL.

The table lists this clonotype with a few counts. The genes are TRBV4-3 and TRBJ2-1; D is possibly TRBD1 (5 bases). The CDR3 consists of 15 residues. CDR1 is LGHNA and CDR2 is YSLEER in the germline V gene. V lost 3 bases and J lost 1, with 10 bases in between. CDR3 sequence (DNA): TGCGCCAGCAGCCATATCGGACATTCCTACAATGAGCAGTTCTTC. Translating it yields CASSHIGHSYNEQFF.

This clonotype was recorded a few times. J is TRBJ2-1 and V is TRBV5-1; 7 nucleotides agree with TRBD1. J was trimmed by 4 bases and V by 0 bases; bases with no gene match: 7. Germline assignment: CDR1 SGHRS and CDR2 YFSETQ. This CDR3 spans 16 amino acids. This chain's CDR3 is CASSLGQGLGYNEQFF. Here the CDR3 DNA reads TGCGCCAGCAGCTTGGGACAGGGCCTTGGGTACAATGAGCAGTTCTTC.

The CDR3 loop is CASSEDRTDYEQYF. The DNA of the CDR3 is TGTGCCAGCAGTGAAGACAGGACGGACTACGAGCAGTACTTC. The genes are TRBV2 and TRBJ2-7, with D tentatively TRBD1 (5 bases). Trimming removed 1 base from V and 3 bases from J, with 10 bases in between. CDR1 and CDR2 from the germline V gene are SNHLY and FYNNEI. The CDR3 length is 14 residues.

This clonotype was counted many times. The chain couples TRBV12-3 or TRBV12-4 to TRBJ2-2; D call uncertain. V was pared by 2 bases and J by 4 bases, with 5 bases between. This CDR3 comprises 13 residues. Written as DNA, the CDR3 is TGTGCCAGCAGTTTAAGTCCCACCGGGGAGCTGTTTTTT. Its translation: CASSLSPTGELFF.

The chain uses TRBV12-3 or TRBV12-4 and TRBJ2-2, with 9 bases matching TRBD2. CDR3 length: 16 amino acids. Unmatched junction bases numbered 9, after V lost 6 bases and J lost 4 bases. CDR3 amino acids: CASRLAGGPSTGELFF. The CDR3 nucleotides read TGTGCCAGCAGGCTGGCGGGGGGGCCGAGCACCGGGGAGCTGTTTTTT.

In its sample, this clonotype was seen a few times. J is TRBJ2-1 and V is TRBV20-1; D may be TRBD2 (6 bases). From germline, CDR1 is DFQATT and CDR2 SNEGSKA (reference sequence). The ends were cut back, 3 bases at V and 1 base at J, with 13 bases in the middle. The CDR3 runs 15 residues. The CDR3 DNA is TGCAGTGCTAGTCCTTTGACTAGGTCCTACAATGAGCAGTTCTTC. Protein sequence: CSASPLTRSYNEQFF.

The chain uses TRBV5-5 and TRBJ1-6; D remains ambiguous. V gave up 4 bases and J gave up 2 bases, with 19 bases separating them. Germline CDR1 and CDR2: SGHKS and YYEKEE (reference sequence). This CDR3 has 18 amino acids. CDR3 protein: CASSLVGSTEAYNSPLHF. DNA for the CDR3: TGTGCCAGCAGCCTGGTGGGGTCAACGGAGGCCTATAATTCACCCCTCCACTTT. Full variable domain (missing parts from reference TRBV5-5 and TRBJ1-6): DAGVTQSPTHLIKTRGQQVTLRCSPISGHKSVSWYQQVLGQGPQFIFQYYEKEERGRGNFPDRFSARQFPNYSSELNVNALLLGDSALYLCASSLVGSTEAYNSPLHFGNGTRLTVT.

This clonotype has only a few counts. CDR3 in DNA: TGTGCCATCAGTGAGTCGTTACAGGGACAAGAGACCCAGTACTTC. Translating it yields CAISESLQGQETQYF. The chain links TRBV10-3 to TRBJ2-5, with a possible D match to TRBD1 (6 bases). The CDR3 has 15 residues. V was pared by 0 bases and J by 2 bases, with 10 bases between. Germline V gene lookup returns CDR1 ENHRY and CDR2 SYGVKD.

In this sample, this clonotype turned up a few times. The rearrangement uses TRBV30 and TRBJ2-1; TRBD2 matches 7 bases. V trimming: 0 bases; J trimming: 0 bases; junction bases outside the gene matches: 2. The CDR3 runs to 15 residues. Per the germline V gene, CDR1 is GTSNPN and CDR2 is SVGIG (reference sequence). The CDR3 DNA follows: TGTGCCTGGAGTGTGTTAGCGGGCTCCTACAATGAGCAGTTCTTC. Its protein is CAWSVLAGSYNEQFF.

This clonotype was recorded a few times. The rearrangement uses TRBV9 and TRBJ2-1, with 8 bases that match TRBD2. Germline V gives CDR1 SGDLS, CDR2 YYNGEE. The CDR3 runs 12 residues. V trimming: 0 bases; J trimming: 15 bases; junction bases outside the gene matches: 5. The CDR3 protein is CASSVAAGERFF. The CDR3, as DNA: TGTGCCAGCAGCGTAGCAGCGGGAGAACGGTTCTTC.

In this sample, this clonotype turned up a few times. The chain joins TRBV20-1 to TRBJ2-5; the match to TRBD1 covers 8 bases. This CDR3 is 13 amino acids long. V was clipped by 2 bases and J by 5 bases; unmatched bases: 4. Germline assignment: CDR1 DFQATT and CDR2 SNEGSKA (reference sequence). CDR3 sequence (DNA): TGCAGTGCTAGAACTGCAGGGGGCGAGACCCAGTACTTC. Its translation: CSARTAGGETQYF.